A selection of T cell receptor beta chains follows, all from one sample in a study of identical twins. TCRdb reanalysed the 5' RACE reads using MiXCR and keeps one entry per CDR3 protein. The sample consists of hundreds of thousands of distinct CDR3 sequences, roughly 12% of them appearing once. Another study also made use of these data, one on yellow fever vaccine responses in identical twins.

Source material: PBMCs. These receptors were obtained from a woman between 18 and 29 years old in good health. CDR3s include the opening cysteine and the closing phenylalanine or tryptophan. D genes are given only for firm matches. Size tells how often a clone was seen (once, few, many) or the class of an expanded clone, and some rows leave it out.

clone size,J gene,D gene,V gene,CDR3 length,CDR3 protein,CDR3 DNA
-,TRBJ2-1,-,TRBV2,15,CASGEQGQGLNEQFF,TGTGCCAGCGGGGAGCAGGGGCAGGGGCTCAATGAGCAGTTCTTC
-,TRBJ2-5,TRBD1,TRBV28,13,CASRTRGRVSQYF,TGTGCCAGCAGAACCAGGGGGCGCGTCTCCCAGTACTTC
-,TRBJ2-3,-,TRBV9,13,CASAREPTDTQYF,TGTGCCAGCGCCAGAGAACCCACAGATACGCAGTATTTT
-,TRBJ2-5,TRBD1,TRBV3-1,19,CASCLALLGQALSKETQYF,TGTGCCAGCTGTTTAGCGCTACTCGGACAGGCCCTAAGTAAAGAGACCCAGTACTTC
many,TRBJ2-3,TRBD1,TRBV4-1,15,CASSQEQGSTDTQYF,TGCGCCAGCAGCCAAGAACAGGGGAGCACAGATACGCAGTATTTT
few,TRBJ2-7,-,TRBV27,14,CASSLMQGWHEQYF,TGTGCCAGCAGTTTAATGCAGGGTTGGCACGAGCAGTACTTC
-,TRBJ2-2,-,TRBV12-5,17,CASGLSASWDLTGELFF,TGTGCTAGTGGTTTGTCTGCCTCCTGGGACCTCACCGGGGAGCTGTTTTTT
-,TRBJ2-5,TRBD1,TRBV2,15,CASSTEQGLQETQYF,TGTGCCAGCAGCACCGAACAGGGGCTCCAAGAGACCCAGTACTTC
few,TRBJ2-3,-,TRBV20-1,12,CSATGNPDTQYF,TGCAGTGCTACTGGGAATCCAGATACGCAGTATTTT
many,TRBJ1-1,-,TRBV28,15,CASSFSGGFSGEAFF,TGTGCCAGCAGTTTTTCGGGGGGTTTCTCCGGTGAAGCTTTCTTT
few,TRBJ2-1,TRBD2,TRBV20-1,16,CSARVPSGKIYNEQFF,TGCAGTGCTAGAGTTCCTAGCGGGAAGATCTACAATGAGCAGTTCTTC
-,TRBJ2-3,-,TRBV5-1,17,CASSLDGDSSSTDTQYF,TGCGCCAGCAGTCTAGACGGGGACTCCTCTAGCACAGATACGCAGTATTTT
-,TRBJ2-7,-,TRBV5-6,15,CASSSLVDESHEQYF,TGTGCCAGCAGCTCCCTCGTAGATGAGTCACACGAGCAGTACTTC
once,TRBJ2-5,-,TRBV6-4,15,CASSVDAGPQGSQYF,TGTGCCAGCAGTGTCGATGCCGGGCCCCAGGGGTCCCAGTACTTC
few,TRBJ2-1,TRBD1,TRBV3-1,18,CASSQVLGTGGDYNEQFF,TGTGCCAGCAGCCAAGTTCTTGGGACAGGGGGGGACTACAATGAGCAGTTCTTC
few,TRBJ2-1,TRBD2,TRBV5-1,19,CASSPAGTSGALSYNEQFF,TGCGCCAGCAGCCCGGCGGGGACTAGCGGGGCCCTCTCCTACAATGAGCAGTTCTTC
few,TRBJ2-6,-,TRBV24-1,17,CATSETTGNSGANVLTF,TGTGCCACCAGTGAAACAACAGGGAACTCTGGGGCCAACGTCCTGACTTTC
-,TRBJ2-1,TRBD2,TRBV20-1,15,CSAREGRGSPDEQFF,TGCAGTGCTAGAGAGGGTCGCGGGAGTCCCGATGAGCAGTTCTTC
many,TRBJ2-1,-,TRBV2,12,CASHRPGVEQFF,TGTGCCAGCCACCGTCCGGGGGTTGAGCAGTTCTTC
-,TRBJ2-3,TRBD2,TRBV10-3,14,CAVSGTSGMNTQYF,TGTGCCGTCAGTGGGACTAGCGGCATGAATACGCAGTATTTT
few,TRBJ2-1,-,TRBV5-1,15,CASSLGSAGHDEQFF,TGCGCCAGCAGCTTGGGTTCCGCGGGACACGATGAGCAGTTCTTC
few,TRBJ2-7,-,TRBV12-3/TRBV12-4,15,CASSFRGHLAYEQYF,TGTGCCAGCAGTTTTCGGGGACACCTCGCCTACGAGCAGTACTTC
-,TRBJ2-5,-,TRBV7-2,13,CASSLFPSVTQYF,TGTGCCAGCAGCTTATTCCCCTCGGTGACCCAGTACTTC
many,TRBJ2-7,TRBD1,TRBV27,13,CASSVGQGYEQYF,TGTGCCAGCAGTGTCGGACAGGGCTACGAGCAGTACTTC
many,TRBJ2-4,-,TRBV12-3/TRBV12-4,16,CASTTRETLAKNIQYF,TGTGCCAGCACCACCAGGGAAACCCTAGCCAAAAACATTCAGTACTTC
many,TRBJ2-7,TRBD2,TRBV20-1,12,CSARATSGEQYF,TGCAGTGCTAGAGCCACTAGCGGCGAGCAGTACTTC
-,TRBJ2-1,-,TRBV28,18,CASPKSIRDPSSYNEQFF,TGTGCCAGCCCAAAGTCTATCCGGGACCCGAGCTCCTACAATGAGCAGTTCTTC
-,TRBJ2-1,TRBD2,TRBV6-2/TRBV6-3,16,CASSTHRLASYNEQFF,TGTGCCAGCAGTACCCACCGACTAGCGTCCTACAATGAGCAGTTCTTC
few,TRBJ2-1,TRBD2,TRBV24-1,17,CATSDLPLAGGVNEQFF,TGTGCCACCAGTGATTTACCACTAGCGGGAGGGGTAAATGAGCAGTTCTTC